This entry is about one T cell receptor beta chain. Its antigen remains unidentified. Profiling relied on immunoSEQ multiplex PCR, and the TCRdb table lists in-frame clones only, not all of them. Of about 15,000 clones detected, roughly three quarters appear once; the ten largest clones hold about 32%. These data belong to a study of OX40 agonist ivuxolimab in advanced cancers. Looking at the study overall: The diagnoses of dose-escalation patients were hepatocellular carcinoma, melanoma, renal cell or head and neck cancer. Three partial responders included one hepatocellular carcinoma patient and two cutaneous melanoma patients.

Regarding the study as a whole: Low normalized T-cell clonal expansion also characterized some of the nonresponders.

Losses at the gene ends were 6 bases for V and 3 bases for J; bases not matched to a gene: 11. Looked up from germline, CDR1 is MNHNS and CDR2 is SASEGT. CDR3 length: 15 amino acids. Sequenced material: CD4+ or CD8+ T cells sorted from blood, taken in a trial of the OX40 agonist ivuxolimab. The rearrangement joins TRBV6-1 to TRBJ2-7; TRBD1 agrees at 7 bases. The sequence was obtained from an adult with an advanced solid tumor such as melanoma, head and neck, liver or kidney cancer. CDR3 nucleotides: TGTGCCAGCAGGGGCCTCGGGACAGTCTACTACGAGCAGTACTTC. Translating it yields CASRGLGTVYYEQYF.